The 23 T cell receptor beta chains in this list originate from one sample, sequenced in a study of brain T cells in children with intractable seizures. TCRdb's copy holds only in-frame clones and misses some; the assay was immunoSEQ multiplex PCR. The sample records around 38,000 clones, roughly 90% being singletons. The sample consisted of peripheral blood, taken at surgery. The receptors shown here come from a girl aged 2-15 years with tuberous sclerosis and intractable seizures.

The chain links TRBV2 to TRBJ2-3; 9 nucleotides match TRBD2. The CDR3 runs to 15 residues. Per the germline V gene, CDR1 is SNHLY and CDR2 is FYNNEI. The J segment lost 4 bases and the V segment lost 9 bases, leaving 11 bases of the junction unmatched. The CDR3 DNA reads TGTGCCAGATCAGATAGCGGGGGCCGGGCAGATACGCAGTATTTT. Protein: CARSDSGGRADTQYF.

The count of this clone is one. The rearrangement uses TRBV10-2 and TRBJ2-1, with D possibly being TRBD1 (6 bases). The germline V and J ends were trimmed by 4 bases and 4 bases, with 11 bases remaining between them. The CDR3 loop spans 14 amino acids. Germline assignment: CDR1 WSHSY and CDR2 SAAADI. The CDR3 DNA follows: TGCGCCAGCAGTGTTTGGGGGCTGTACAATGAGCAGTTCTTC. It specifies CASSVWGLYNEQFF.

The gene calls are TRBV7-3 and TRBJ2-6; the D is unclear. The CDR3 extends over 14 amino acids. V gave up 3 bases and J gave up 1 base, with 4 bases separating them. Germline CDR1 reads SGHTA; CDR2 reads FQGTGA. In DNA, the CDR3 is TGTGCCAGCAGCTTCTCATCTGGGGCCAACGTCCTGACTTTC. Its protein product is CASSFSSGANVLTF.

This clone was counted a few times. The chain is built from TRBV19 and TRBJ1-3; tentative D call: TRBD1 (6 bases). Germline values: CDR1 LNHDA, CDR2 SQIVND (reference sequence). This CDR3 has 14 amino acids. The V gene lost 5 bases and the J gene lost 0 bases, with 8 bases spanning the gap. For the CDR3, the DNA is TGTGCCAGTAGTGAGGACAGCTCTGGAAACACCATATATTTT. Protein: CASSEDSSGNTIYF.

The CDR3 protein is CASSLQRGGRETQYF. The CDR3 coding sequence is TGTGCCAGCAGTTTGCAACGGGGTGGTAGGGAGACCCAGTACTTC. The rearrangement links TRBV6-5 to TRBJ2-5; possible D gene TRBD2, 5 bases. V lost 4 bases to trimming and J lost 5 bases, with 17 bases between them. The CDR3 covers 15 residues. Per germline, CDR1 MNHEY and CDR2 SVGAGI.

The chain uses TRBV3-1 (or the pseudogene TRBV3-2) and TRBJ1-6; D remains unclear. This CDR3 region has 13 residues. Looked up from germline, CDR1 is LGHDT and CDR2 is YNNKEL (reference sequence). The ends were cut back, 0 bases at V and 8 bases at J, with 5 bases in the middle. CDR3 residues: CASSQDTHSPLHF. Written as DNA, the CDR3 is TGTGCCAGCAGCCAAGACACTCATTCACCCCTCCACTTT.

The chain has TRBV19 and TRBJ1-5; D unresolved. CDR3 length equals 16 residues. Germline loops: CDR1 LNHDA, CDR2 SQIVND (reference sequence). V gave up 4 bases and J gave up 7 bases, with 20 bases separating them. This chain's CDR3 is CASSTGKVMVNQPQHF. CDR3 DNA sequence: TGTGCCAGTAGTACCGGAAAGGTAATGGTAAACCAGCCCCAGCATTTT.

The chain carries TRBV10-3 and TRBJ2-5; D not certain. V was shortened by 2 bases and J by 2 bases, with 9 bases between the two germline ends. This CDR3 has 14 residues. Germline V gene data show CDR1 as ENHRY and CDR2 as SYGVKD. The CDR3 region is CAISETDIQETQYF. In nucleotides, the CDR3 is TGTGCCATCAGTGAGACCGACATACAAGAGACCCAGTACTTC.

The chain is built from TRBV13 and TRBJ1-2; D is ambiguous. V lost 5 bases and J lost 2, with 9 bases in between. CDR1 and CDR2 from the germline V gene are PRHDT and FYEKMQ (reference sequence). This CDR3 region has 13 residues. CDR3 loop: CASSIGINYGYTF. The CDR3 nucleotides read TGTGCCAGCAGCATCGGGATCAACTATGGCTACACCTTC.

V is TRBV5-6 and J is TRBJ1-6; D is perhaps TRBD1 (6 bases). Germline CDR1 and CDR2: SGHDT and YYEEEE. This CDR3 contains 14 residues. Trimming shortened V by 4 bases and J by 7 bases, and 12 bases separated the two germline ends. This CDR3 reads CASSQQGSNSPLHF. CDR3 coding DNA: TGTGCCAGCAGCCAACAGGGCTCGAATTCACCCCTCCACTTT.

V usage is TRBV7-9 and J usage is TRBJ2-1; 9 bases are a match to TRBD1. The CDR3 is 15 amino acids. The germline gives CDR1 SEHNR, CDR2 FQNEAQ (reference sequence). J gave up 10 bases and V 5 bases, and 12 bases lay outside the gene matches. In nucleotides, the CDR3 is TGTGCCAGCAGCCCCAGGGACAGGGCTACGTACGAGCAGTTCTTC. This codes for CASSPRDRATYEQFF.

This chain uses TRBV14 with TRBJ2-7; D remains unclear. Trimming cost V 1 base and J 3 bases, with 19 bases left between them. The CDR3 runs 17 residues. Per germline, CDR1 SGHDN and CDR2 FVKESK. The CDR3 sequence is CASSQVSMVVRHYEQYV. CDR3 DNA: TGTGCCAGCAGCCAAGTTAGTATGGTGGTCCGTCACTACGAGCAGTACGTC.

This rearrangement joins TRBV18 to TRBJ2-7; 7 bases map to TRBD1. The CDR3 is made up of 14 amino acids. Germline loops: CDR1 KGHSH, CDR2 LQKENI. Trimming removed 1 base from V and 6 bases from J; junction bases left unmatched: 6. In nucleotides, the CDR3 is TGTGCCAGCTCACCACAGACAGGGACCAGCGAGCAGTACGTC. Amino acids: CASSPQTGTSEQYV.

The rearrangement joins TRBV2 to TRBJ2-7, with no clear D. V was pared by 4 bases and J by 3 bases, with 10 bases between. The CDR3 contains 13 residues. CDR1 is SNHLY and CDR2 is FYNNEI in the germline V gene. CDR3 DNA: TGTGCCAGCAGTGGAGTAACCAGCTACGAGCAGTACGTC. Its translation is CASSGVTSYEQYV.

DNA of the CDR3: TGTGCCTGGATATTGAGGACGACTGAAGCTTTCTTT. Its translation is CAWILRTTEAFF. V is TRBV30 and J is TRBJ1-1; the D is unclear. Germline loops: CDR1 GTSNPN, CDR2 SVGIG (reference sequence). This CDR3 spans 12 amino acids. V was clipped by 4 bases and J by 5 bases, with 11 bases between them.

The chain uses TRBV5-1 and TRBJ2-7; 9 nucleotides line up with TRBD1. This CDR3 comprises 13 residues. Germline values: CDR1 SGHRS, CDR2 YFSETQ. J was trimmed by 5 bases and V by 6 bases; bases with no gene match: 6. The CDR3 loop is CASKGQGSHEQYF. In nucleotides, the CDR3 is TGCGCCAGCAAAGGACAGGGGTCGCACGAGCAGTACTTC.

This chain links TRBV5-6 with TRBJ2-1; D possibly matches TRBD1 or TRBD2 (6 bases each). This CDR3 has 14 amino acids. The V end lost 4 bases, the J end lost 5 bases, and 13 bases lay between the germline ends. Per the germline V gene, CDR1 is SGHDT and CDR2 is YYEEEE. CDR3 sequence (DNA): TGTGCCAGCAGCGGGGCAGGGGAGGACAATGAGCAGTTCTTC. Translated, it gives CASSGAGEDNEQFF.

The chain uses TRBV6-6 and TRBJ2-1; 9 positions agree with TRBD2. This CDR3 comprises 17 residues. Germline V gene sequence: CDR1 MNHNY, CDR2 SVGAGI (reference sequence). Trimming cost V 5 bases and J 6 bases; bases outside gene matches: 14. Here the CDR3 reads CASSPRGLAGVGNEQFF. CDR3 coding DNA: TGTGCCAGCAGTCCTAGGGGGTTAGCGGGGGTGGGCAATGAGCAGTTCTTC.

The table lists this clone with a count of one. V and J are TRBV5-8 and TRBJ1-5; no firm D call. Germline V gives CDR1 SGHTS, CDR2 YDEGEE. The CDR3 extends over 12 amino acids. V was cut by 5 bases and J by 11 bases, with 14 bases left in between. The CDR3, as DNA: TGTGCCAGCAGTCTTACCACCCAGTCCCAGCATTTT. Translating gives CASSLTTQSQHF.

The chain uses TRBV11-1 and TRBJ2-7, with D perhaps assigned TRBD1 or TRBD2 (6 bases each). This CDR3 region has 16 residues. Germline loops: CDR1 SGHAT, CDR2 FQDESV (reference sequence). The V and J ends lost 1 base and 4 bases respectively, with 17 bases between them. The CDR3 here is CASSLGPRGLAYEQYF. For the CDR3, the DNA is TGTGCCAGCAGCTTAGGGCCCCGGGGGCTGGCATACGAGCAGTACTTC. The full variable domain, completed using reference TRBV11-1 and TRBJ2-7, is EAEVAQSPRYKITEKSQAVAFWCDPISGHATLYWYRQILGQGPELLVQFQDESVVDDSQLPKDRFSAERLKGVDSTLKIQPAELGDSAMYLCASSLGPRGLAYEQYFGPGTRLTVT.

The chain has TRBV6-2 or TRBV6-3 and TRBJ1-5; D uncertain. This CDR3 spans 18 amino acids. Germline V gene sequence: CDR1 MNHEY, CDR2 SVGEGT. Trimming removed 2 bases at V and 2 bases at J, with 19 bases between. CDR3 in amino acids: CASSYPDGAVGRNQPQHF. The CDR3, as DNA: TGTGCCAGCAGTTACCCTGACGGCGCCGTTGGCCGCAATCAGCCCCAGCATTTT.

The CDR3 DNA follows: TGTGCCAGCAGCAGACGAACCGGGGAGCTGTTTTTT. Translated, it gives CASSRRTGELFF. The chain carries TRBV6-5 and TRBJ2-2; D gene ambiguous. The CDR3 runs 12 residues. Trimming removed 6 bases from V and 5 bases from J, with 7 bases in between. CDR1 MNHEY and CDR2 SVGAGI come from the germline V gene.

The V and J genes are TRBV20-1 and TRBJ2-3, with 8 bases that match TRBD2. This CDR3 comprises 17 residues. Germline assignment: CDR1 DFQATT and CDR2 SNEGSKA (reference sequence). The junction had 11 bases not matched to a gene; V was cut back by 3 bases and J by 0 bases. CDR3 DNA sequence: TGCAGTGCTAGTCAGACCCCAACTAGCGGAAGCACAGATACGCAGTATTTT. Protein: CSASQTPTSGSTDTQYF.